This TCR beta chain emerged from a study of cytomegalovirus exposure and HLA in healthy donors. The study ran its PCR with 60 Vbeta and 13 Jbeta primers. The repertoire was sequenced with immunoSEQ multiplex PCR; TCRdb's copy has only in-frame clones and lacks some. The sample includes about 150,000 clones, over 65% of them seen just once. Findings and limits, study-wide: Three CMV-associated chains proved CMV antigen-specific in vitro.

Comments on this clone: Its antigen is currently unknown.

This receptor was taken from a man between 25 and 39 years old in good health and CMV-seronegative. Sequencing used PBMCs.

CDR3 nucleotides: TGTGCCACCAGCAGAGATGCGCCTGCGAACACCGGGGAGCTGTTTTTT. It specifies CATSRDAPANTGELFF. The gene calls are TRBV15 and TRBJ2-2; D unresolved. V gave up 0 bases and J gave up 0 bases, with 8 bases separating them. This CDR3 contains 16 residues. The germline V gene has CDR1 LNHNV and CDR2 YYDKDF (reference sequence).